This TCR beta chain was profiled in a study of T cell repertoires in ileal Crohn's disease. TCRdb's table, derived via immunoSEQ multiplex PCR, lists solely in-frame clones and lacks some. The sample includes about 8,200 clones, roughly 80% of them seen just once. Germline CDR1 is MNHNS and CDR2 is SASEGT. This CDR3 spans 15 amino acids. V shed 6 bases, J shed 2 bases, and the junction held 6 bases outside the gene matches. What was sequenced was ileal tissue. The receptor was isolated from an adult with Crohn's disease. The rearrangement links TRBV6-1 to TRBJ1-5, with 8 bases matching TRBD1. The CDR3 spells CASSRTGSGNQPQHF. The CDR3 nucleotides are TGTGCCAGCAGCAGGACAGGGTCCGGCAATCAGCCCCAGCATTTT.